These 25 T cell receptor beta chains came from one sample sequenced in a study of T cell clonality in common variable immunodeficiency. Clones were sequenced by immunoSEQ multiplex PCR, and TCRdb holds only the in-frame ones, with some missing. Recorded here are approximately 60,000 clones, none singletons. Sequencing was carried out using peripheral blood mononuclear cells. The receptors originated from a person aged 18 to 69 in good health.

This clone occurred many times. The read falls 3 residues short of the CDR3 end, and the missing part is taken from the germline J gene. This rearrangement joins TRBV19 to TRBJ1-5; TRBD1 is a possible D gene (5 bases). This CDR3 has 16 residues. The germline V gene encodes CDR1 LNHDA and CDR2 SQIVND (reference sequence). The V and J ends lost 5 bases and 2 bases respectively, with 16 bases between them. The CDR3 spells CASSAPLGGGNQPQHF. The part of the CDR3 DNA that was read is TGTGCCAGTAGTGCGCCCCTCGGAGGGGGCAATCAGCCC.

This clone occurred many times. The read ends 3 residues early relative to the CDR3; the germline J gene fills the gap. The chain combines TRBV6-1 with TRBJ2-7; perhaps D is TRBD1 or TRBD2 (5 bases each). With 1 base removed from V and 2 bases from J, the gap between germline ends came to 15 bases. This CDR3 spans 16 amino acids. From germline, CDR1 is MNHNS and CDR2 SASEGT. CDR3 DNA, as far as it was read: TGTGCCAGCAGTGAAGAAGAGGGGAATCCCACCTACGAG. Its translation is CASSEEEGNPTYE. The full-length CDR3 reads as CASSEEEGNPTYEQYF.

In its sample, this clone was seen many times. The read terminates 3 residues before the CDR3 end, so the remaining end is supplied by the germline J gene. The gene calls are TRBV20-1 and TRBJ1-2, with no clear D. The CDR3 is made up of 13 amino acids. V shed 5 bases and J shed 6 bases, with 16 bases lying between them. Germline V gene sequence: CDR1 DFQATT, CDR2 SNEGSKA (reference sequence). The DNA read from the CDR3 is TGCAGTGCTGAGGGTACGAAGCAGGATGGC. It yields the protein CSAEGTKQDG. The full CDR3 sequence reads CSAEGTKQDGYTF.

At least ten counts were recorded for this clone. The observed sequence ends 3 residues before the CDR3 terminus, with the missing tail filled in from the germline J gene. The rearrangement joins TRBV13 to TRBJ2-7; 12 nucleotides agree with TRBD2. The CDR3 covers 19 residues. V dropped 5 bases and J dropped 2; count of bases not matched to a gene: 16. In germline, CDR1 is PRHDT, CDR2 FYEKMQ (reference sequence). CDR3 DNA, as far as it was read: TGTGCCAGCAGCCCCGGACTAGCGGGGTATCAGGGGCTTACCTACGAG. It codes for CASSPGLAGYQGLTYE. The whole CDR3 sequence reads CASSPGLAGYQGLTYEQYF.

Ten or more counts support this clone. The read gets to within 3 residues of the CDR3 end, and the germline J gene fills in the rest. V gene TRBV30 combines with J gene TRBJ1-6, with D possibly being TRBD1 (6 bases). The CDR3 extends over 15 amino acids. CDR1 is GTSNPN, CDR2 SVGIG, per germline (reference sequence). The V end lost 2 bases, the J end lost 9 bases, and 17 bases lay between the germline ends. CDR3 DNA, as far as it was read: TGTGCCTGGAGTCGATCAGGGGAAGGAGGTTCACCC. Translating gives CAWSRSGEGGSP. The complete CDR3 reads CAWSRSGEGGSPLHF.

The sample holds many counts of this clone. The CDR3 end falls 3 residues outside the read, so it is completed with the germline J gene. The J gene is TRBJ1-1, the V gene TRBV5-4; 8 positions agree with TRBD1. Germline loops: CDR1 SGHNT, CDR2 YYREEE (reference sequence). V was clipped by 5 bases and J by 5 bases; unmatched bases: 8. CDR3 size: 14 residues. The DNA read from the CDR3 is TGTGCCAGCAGTCTAGCGACAGGGGAGACTGAA. Its translation is CASSLATGETE. In full, the CDR3 is CASSLATGETEAFF.

In this sample, this clone turned up many times. The read stops 3 residues short of the end of the CDR3; the missing end is completed from the germline J gene. The chain carries TRBV13 and TRBJ2-5; D may be TRBD1 (5 bases). CDR1 and CDR2 (germline): PRHDT, FYEKMQ (reference sequence). This CDR3 spans 13 amino acids. V was clipped by 4 bases and J by 3 bases, with 9 bases between them. The sequenced CDR3 bases are TGTGCCAGCAGCTACGTCAGGGAAGAGACC. Translated: CASSYVREET. The CDR3, in full, reads CASSYVREETQYF.

At least ten counts were recorded for this clone. The CDR3 sequence: CASSEEGTGGSEAFF. The sequenced part of the CDR3 DNA is TGTGCCAGCAGTGAAGAGGGGACAGGGGGGTCTGAA. This chain links TRBV6-1 with TRBJ1-1, with 11 bases lining up with TRBD1. The CDR3 goes on 3 residues after the read ends, and that part is filled in from the germline J gene. The CDR3 is 15 residues long. With 1 base clipped from V and 6 bases from J, the junction kept 4 bases outside the gene matches. Germline V lookup: CDR1 MNHNS, CDR2 SASEGT.

This clone was found many times. Read coverage stops 3 residues before the CDR3 terminus; the germline J gene supplies the remainder. The chain combines TRBV11-3 with TRBJ1-2; D ambiguous. Trimming shortened V by 4 bases and J by 7 bases, and 10 bases separated the two germline ends. This CDR3 has 12 residues. From germline, CDR1 is SGHNT and CDR2 YENEEA. CDR3 amino acids: CASSSDKSGYTF. Partial CDR3 DNA: TGTGCCAGCAGCTCCGACAAAAGTGGC.

This clone was observed at least ten times. The junction shows a germline mismatch at one end, possibly a read error. Read data end 3 residues before the CDR3 end; the end is taken from the germline J gene. The rearrangement links TRBV4-2 to TRBJ2-3; TRBD2 might be the D (7 bases). The germline V gene has CDR1 LGHNA and CDR2 YNFKEQ. The CDR3 loop spans 16 amino acids. CDR3 region: CASSQEGGGKTDTQYF. CDR3 DNA (partial): TGCGCCAGCAGCCAAGAAGGGGGGGGGAAGACAGATACG.

This clone was observed at least ten times. The missing CDR3 end, 3 residues past where the read stops, is filled in from the germline J gene. The rearrangement links TRBV5-4 to TRBJ1-6; D gene unclear. The germline V gene has CDR1 SGHNT and CDR2 YYREEE (reference sequence). The V and J ends lost 4 bases and 4 bases respectively, with 9 bases between them. The CDR3 totals 14 residues. This CDR3 is CASSRDNYNSPLHF. Partial CDR3 DNA: TGTGCCAGCAGCCGCGACAATTATAATTCACCC.

This clone was seen repeatedly, ten times or more. The read terminates 3 residues before the CDR3 end, so the remaining end is supplied by the germline J gene. J is TRBJ2-3 and V is TRBV2; possibly TRBD2 for D (5 bases). This CDR3 spans 12 amino acids. Germline CDR1 and CDR2: SNHLY and FYNNEI. The CDR3 loop is CATKGRAETQYF. Partial CDR3 DNA: TGTGCCACCAAAGGGCGGGCGGAGACG.

This clone was counted at least ten times. The read finishes 3 residues shy of the CDR3 end, and the germline J gene is used to complete it. The rearrangement links TRBV20-1 to TRBJ2-3; TRBD2 agrees at 16 bases. V shed 4 bases and J 4 bases; nucleotides not matched to a gene: 11. The germline gives CDR1 DFQATT, CDR2 SNEGSKA (reference sequence). This CDR3 comprises 18 residues. CDR3 protein: CSATGTSGGAVSPDTQYF. CDR3 bases read: TGCAGTGCTACCGGGACTAGCGGGGGGGCAGTCTCTCCAGATACG.

The sample holds many counts of this clone. The read falls 3 residues short of the CDR3 end, and the missing part is taken from the germline J gene. The genes are TRBV6-2 or TRBV6-3 and TRBJ2-1; tentatively, D is TRBD1 (6 bases). Germline V lookup: CDR1 MNHEY, CDR2 SVGEGT. The CDR3 extends over 14 amino acids. V shed 2 bases and J shed 6 bases, with 11 bases lying between them. The CDR3 DNA, read in part, is TGTGCCAGCAGTTACCTGGGGGCGGTCAATGAG. It yields the protein CASSYLGAVNE. The whole CDR3 sequence is CASSYLGAVNEQFF.

There are a few counts of this clone. The read finishes 3 residues shy of the CDR3 end, and the germline J gene is used to complete it. This chain joins TRBV2 and TRBJ1-4; D remains ambiguous. Germline V gene data show CDR1 as SNHLY and CDR2 as FYNNEI. The CDR3 totals 14 residues. The covered CDR3 bases are TGTGCCAGCAACGTCGCGGGCTCTAATTCACCA. Translated: CASNVAGSNSP. The complete CDR3 sequence is CASNVAGSNSPLFF.

At least ten counts were recorded for this clone. The sequence runs out 3 residues before the end of the CDR3; the remainder is reconstructed from the germline J gene. This chain joins TRBV6-2 or TRBV6-3 and TRBJ1-6; the D gene is possibly TRBD1 (5 bases). The germline V gene encodes CDR1 MNHEY and CDR2 SVGEGT. The CDR3 is 15 amino acids. Trimming cost V 6 bases and J 10 bases, with 19 bases left between them. CDR3 bases read: TGTGCCAGCAGCCAGGGATCTTACTCAGAGTCACCC. Translated, it gives CASSQGSYSESP. In full, the CDR3 is CASSQGSYSESPLHF.

In this sample, this clone turned up many times. The CDR3 DNA, read in part, is TGTGCCAGCTCACCTCGGAACACTGAA. This codes for CASSPRNTE. The full CDR3 sequence reads CASSPRNTEAFF. V gene TRBV18 combines with J gene TRBJ1-1, with no clear D. The DNA ends 3 residues before the CDR3 does, and the rest of the CDR3 is filled in from the germline J gene. This CDR3 has 12 residues. Germline assignment: CDR1 KGHSH and CDR2 LQKENI. V dropped 3 bases and J dropped 1 base, with 3 bases sitting between them.

At least ten counts were recorded for this clone. The missing CDR3 end, 3 residues past where the read stops, is filled in from the germline J gene. J is TRBJ1-1 and V is TRBV9; D not certain. Between the trimmed V and J ends, which lost 0 bases and 3 bases, there was a span of 6 bases. This CDR3 has 13 amino acids. Germline CDR1 reads SGDLS; CDR2 reads YYNGEE. CDR3 amino acids: CASSVDEDTEAFF. CDR3 bases read: TGTGCCAGCAGCGTAGACGAGGACACTGAA.

There are a few counts of this clone. The CDR3 extends 3 residues past the end of the read, so its final part is completed from the germline J gene. The V and J genes are TRBV7-9 and TRBJ1-2; D is ambiguous. Germline V gene sequence: CDR1 SEHNR, CDR2 FQNEAQ (reference sequence). CDR3 length: 11 residues. The CDR3 reads CASSLAADYTF. Partial CDR3 DNA: TGTGCCAGCAGCTTAGCGGCCGAC.

This clone has a handful of counts. The CDR3 extends 3 residues past the end of the read, so its final part is completed from the germline J gene. The chain uses TRBV5-4 and TRBJ2-7; the match to TRBD1 covers 9 bases. There are 14 residues in the CDR3. Unmatched junction bases numbered 6, after V lost 4 bases and J lost 4 bases. Germline CDR1 is SGHNT and CDR2 is YYREEE (reference sequence). The CDR3 sequence: CASSSRDRDYEQYF. The CDR3 bases that were read are TGTGCCAGCAGCAGCCGGGACAGGGATTACGAG.

Many counts were recorded for this clone. The missing CDR3 end, 3 residues past where the read stops, is filled in from the germline J gene. V and J are TRBV5-1 and TRBJ2-1; D gene unclear. With 5 bases removed from V and 0 bases from J, the gap between germline ends came to 6 bases. The V gene's germline CDR1 is SGHRS and CDR2 YFSETQ. This CDR3 is built from 13 residues. CDR3 sequence reads: CASRADSYNEQFF. CDR3 DNA (partial): TGCGCCAGCAGGGCGGACTCCTACAATGAG.

In its sample, this clone was seen many times. The observed sequence ends 3 residues before the CDR3 terminus, with the missing tail filled in from the germline J gene. The V and J genes are TRBV7-2 and TRBJ1-2, with TRBD1 as a possible D gene (5 bases). The CDR3 runs to 13 residues. Germline CDR1 SGHTA, CDR2 FQGNSA. The CDR3 protein is CASSPFFQGGYTF. The DNA read from the CDR3 is TGTGCCAGCAGCCCCTTTTTCCAGGGCGGC.

This clone was picked up many times. Coverage ceases 3 residues before the CDR3 finishes, and the germline J gene fills in the end. The chain is built from TRBV5-6 and TRBJ1-2; a weak D match, TRBD1 (5 bases). Per germline, CDR1 SGHDT and CDR2 YYEEEE. V was clipped by 7 bases and J by 5 bases, with 15 bases between them. The CDR3 has 13 residues. The CDR3 sequence is CASFGDSGYGYTF. The CDR3 bases that were read are TGTGCCAGCTTTGGGGACTCGGGGTATGGC.

This clone came up many times. Read sequence stops 3 residues before the CDR3 end, and the germline J gene provides the missing end. The chain recombines TRBV7-2 with TRBJ1-3; 8 nucleotides align to TRBD1. V was clipped by 5 bases and J by 2 bases; unmatched bases: 5. Germline CDR1 reads SGHTA; CDR2 reads FQGNSA. The CDR3 is 15 residues long. The sequenced part of the CDR3 DNA is TGTGCCAGCAGCCTGGACAGGGAGGCTGGAAACACC. This codes for CASSLDREAGNT. The entire CDR3 reads CASSLDREAGNTIYF.

The table lists this clone with many counts. The DNA ends 3 residues before the CDR3 does, and the rest of the CDR3 is filled in from the germline J gene. The gene calls are TRBV5-1 and TRBJ1-2; the D gene is possibly TRBD1 (6 bases). CDR1 SGHRS and CDR2 YFSETQ come from the germline V gene. The germline V and J ends were trimmed by 0 bases and 4 bases, with 13 bases remaining between them. The length of the CDR3 is 15 residues. CDR3 amino acids: CASSLGTERIYGYTF. Incomplete CDR3 DNA: TGCGCCAGCAGCTTGGGGACAGAGAGAATCTATGGC. Based on the CDR3 plus reference TRBV5-1 and TRBJ1-2, the full variable domain is KAGVTQTPRYLIKTRGQQVTLSCSPISGHRSVSWYQQTPGQGLQFLFEYFSETQRNKGNFPGRFSGRQFSNSRSEMNVSTLELGDSALYLCASSLGTERIYGYTFGSGTRLTVV.